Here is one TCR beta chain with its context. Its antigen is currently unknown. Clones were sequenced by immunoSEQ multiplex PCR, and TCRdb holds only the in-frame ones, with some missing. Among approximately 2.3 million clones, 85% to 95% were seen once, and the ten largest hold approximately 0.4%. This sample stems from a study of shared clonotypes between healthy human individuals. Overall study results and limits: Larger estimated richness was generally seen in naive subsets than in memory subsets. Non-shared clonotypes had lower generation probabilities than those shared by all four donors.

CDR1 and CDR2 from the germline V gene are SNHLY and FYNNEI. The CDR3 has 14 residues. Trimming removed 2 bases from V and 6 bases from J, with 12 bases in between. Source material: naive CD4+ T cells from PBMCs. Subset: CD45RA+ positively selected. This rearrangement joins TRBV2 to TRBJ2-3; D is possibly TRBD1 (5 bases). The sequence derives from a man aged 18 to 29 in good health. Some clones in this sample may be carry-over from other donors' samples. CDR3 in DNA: TGTGCCAGCAGTGAATTTGGACAAATGGATACGCAGTATTTT. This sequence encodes CASSEFGQMDTQYF.